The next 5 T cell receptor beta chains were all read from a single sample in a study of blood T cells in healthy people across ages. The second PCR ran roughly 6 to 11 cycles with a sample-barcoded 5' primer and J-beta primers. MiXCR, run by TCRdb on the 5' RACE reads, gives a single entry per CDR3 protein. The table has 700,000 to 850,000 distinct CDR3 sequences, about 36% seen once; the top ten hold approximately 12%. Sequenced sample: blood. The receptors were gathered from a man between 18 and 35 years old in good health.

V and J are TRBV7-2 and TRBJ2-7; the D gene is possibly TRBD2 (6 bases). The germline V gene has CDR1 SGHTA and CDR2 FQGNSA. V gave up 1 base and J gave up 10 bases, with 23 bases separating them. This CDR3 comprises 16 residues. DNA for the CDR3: TGTGCCAGCAGCTTAGTCGACAGCAACCGGGGGAGAACCCAGTACTTC. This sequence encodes CASSLVDSNRGRTQYF.

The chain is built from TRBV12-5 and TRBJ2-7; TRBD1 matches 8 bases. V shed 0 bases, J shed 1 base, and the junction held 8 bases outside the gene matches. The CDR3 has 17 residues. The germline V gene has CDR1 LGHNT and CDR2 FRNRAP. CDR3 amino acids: CASGLVLGTGSSYEQYF. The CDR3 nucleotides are TGTGCTAGTGGTTTGGTACTAGGGACAGGCTCTTCCTACGAGCAGTACTTC.

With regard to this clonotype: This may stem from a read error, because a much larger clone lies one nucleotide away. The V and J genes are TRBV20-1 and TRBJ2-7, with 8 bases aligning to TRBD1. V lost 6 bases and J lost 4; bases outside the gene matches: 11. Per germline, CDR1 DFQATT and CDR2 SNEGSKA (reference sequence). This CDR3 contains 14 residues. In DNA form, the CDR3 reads TGCAGTGCCAAGGCCGGGACAGGACGATACGAGCAGTACTTC. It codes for CSAKAGTGRYEQYF.

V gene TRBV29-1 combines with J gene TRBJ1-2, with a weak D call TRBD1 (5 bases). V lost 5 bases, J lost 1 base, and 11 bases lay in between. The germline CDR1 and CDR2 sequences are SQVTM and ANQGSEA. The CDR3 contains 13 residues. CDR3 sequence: CSVTGRVNYGYTF. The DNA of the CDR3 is TGCAGCGTTACGGGCAGGGTTAACTATGGCTACACCTTC.

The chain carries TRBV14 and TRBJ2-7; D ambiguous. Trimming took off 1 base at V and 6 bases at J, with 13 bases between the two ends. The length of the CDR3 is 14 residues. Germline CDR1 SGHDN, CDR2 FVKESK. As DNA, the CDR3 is TGTGCCAGCAGCCAAGTTAGCACAGCCGGCGAGCAGTACTTC. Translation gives CASSQVSTAGEQYF. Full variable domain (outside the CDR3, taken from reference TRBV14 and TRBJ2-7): EAGVTQFPSHSVIEKGQTVTLRCDPISGHDNLYWYRRVMGKEIKFLLHFVKESKQDESGMPNNRFLAERTGGTYSTLKVQPAELEDSGVYFCASSQVSTAGEQYFGPGTRLTVT.